This T cell receptor (beta chain) was profiled in a study of blood T cell repertoires in COVID-19 (dated by TCRdb to 2018 to 2021). About the study as a whole: The collaborator samples originated in the United States, Italy and Spain and spanned the acute and convalescent phases of COVID-19. The material from the prospective study consisted of cDNA or gDNA derived from T cells, B-cell-depleted T cells, or PBMCs. Subjects who had been exposed to COVID-19, were actively infected with it, or had recovered from it provided the deeply sampled blood TCRbeta repertoires that made up the dataset. The repertoires were made available in a free public database intended to serve as a resource for research on the immune response to SARS-CoV-2. Samples came from the ongoing ImmuneRACE study (first 160 participants) plus 1,254 subjects from 6 global collaborators. A de-identified subject ID, COVID-19 status, age in years and sex were almost always included in the sample metadata. Where HLA class I and class II types were available, the types were taken from metadata supplied by the sample provider, not from assay-based typing. Paper-wide results and their limitations: The quantity of clinical and demographic metadata differed by source and by participant and was supplied without curation.

Note on this clone: Its recognized antigen is unknown. Base qualities are missing; no much larger clone stands one base away.

The immunoSEQ Assay, a bias-controlled multiplex PCR, was used to amplify TCRbeta CDR3 regions from genomic DNA. As for how the authors treated the data: Within the assay, amplification of reference gene primers was used to estimate how many nucleated cells each sample contained. To quantify the absolute abundance of each unique TCRbeta CDR3 rearrangement, sequence reads were collapsed and filtered. For each sample, productive Simpson clonality was calculated as the square root of Simpson's diversity index over productive rearrangements. TCRdb provides this immuneACCESS table in a form limited to in-frame rearrangements. Some clones are lacking; in checked studies, under half of them reflect an unresolved V gene, and why the rest are absent is not known. D and trimming were read from the DNA, whereas the V and J calls and clone size are those reported in that table. In all, the sample holds 80,000 to 95,000 clones, and around 79% of those were seen once. The ten largest clones capture approximately 9.3% of the sample.

V loses 2 bases at its end and J loses 5 bases; junction bases beyond the gene matches: 7. There are 15 amino acids in the CDR3, from cysteine to phenylalanine inclusive. Only the CDR3 DNA stays, 45 bases, in frame from base 1. CDR1 and CDR2 are read off the germline V gene as SGDLS and YYNGEE. Each collaborating institution followed its own protocols to collect whole blood in K2EDTA tubes. For TCRbeta analysis, collaborators shipped samples as frozen whole blood, isolated PBMCs, or DNA extracted from either of those sample types. This TCR derives from a woman of 80 years or more with acute or convalescent COVID-19. The chain was built from TRBV9 and TRBJ2-3; 8 bases in the junction line up with TRBD2. Sequenced sample: peripheral blood. The bases are TGTGCCAGCAGCGTGGTAGGCGGGAGGCGAGATACGCAGTATTTT. Its protein reads: CASSVVGGRRDTQYF.